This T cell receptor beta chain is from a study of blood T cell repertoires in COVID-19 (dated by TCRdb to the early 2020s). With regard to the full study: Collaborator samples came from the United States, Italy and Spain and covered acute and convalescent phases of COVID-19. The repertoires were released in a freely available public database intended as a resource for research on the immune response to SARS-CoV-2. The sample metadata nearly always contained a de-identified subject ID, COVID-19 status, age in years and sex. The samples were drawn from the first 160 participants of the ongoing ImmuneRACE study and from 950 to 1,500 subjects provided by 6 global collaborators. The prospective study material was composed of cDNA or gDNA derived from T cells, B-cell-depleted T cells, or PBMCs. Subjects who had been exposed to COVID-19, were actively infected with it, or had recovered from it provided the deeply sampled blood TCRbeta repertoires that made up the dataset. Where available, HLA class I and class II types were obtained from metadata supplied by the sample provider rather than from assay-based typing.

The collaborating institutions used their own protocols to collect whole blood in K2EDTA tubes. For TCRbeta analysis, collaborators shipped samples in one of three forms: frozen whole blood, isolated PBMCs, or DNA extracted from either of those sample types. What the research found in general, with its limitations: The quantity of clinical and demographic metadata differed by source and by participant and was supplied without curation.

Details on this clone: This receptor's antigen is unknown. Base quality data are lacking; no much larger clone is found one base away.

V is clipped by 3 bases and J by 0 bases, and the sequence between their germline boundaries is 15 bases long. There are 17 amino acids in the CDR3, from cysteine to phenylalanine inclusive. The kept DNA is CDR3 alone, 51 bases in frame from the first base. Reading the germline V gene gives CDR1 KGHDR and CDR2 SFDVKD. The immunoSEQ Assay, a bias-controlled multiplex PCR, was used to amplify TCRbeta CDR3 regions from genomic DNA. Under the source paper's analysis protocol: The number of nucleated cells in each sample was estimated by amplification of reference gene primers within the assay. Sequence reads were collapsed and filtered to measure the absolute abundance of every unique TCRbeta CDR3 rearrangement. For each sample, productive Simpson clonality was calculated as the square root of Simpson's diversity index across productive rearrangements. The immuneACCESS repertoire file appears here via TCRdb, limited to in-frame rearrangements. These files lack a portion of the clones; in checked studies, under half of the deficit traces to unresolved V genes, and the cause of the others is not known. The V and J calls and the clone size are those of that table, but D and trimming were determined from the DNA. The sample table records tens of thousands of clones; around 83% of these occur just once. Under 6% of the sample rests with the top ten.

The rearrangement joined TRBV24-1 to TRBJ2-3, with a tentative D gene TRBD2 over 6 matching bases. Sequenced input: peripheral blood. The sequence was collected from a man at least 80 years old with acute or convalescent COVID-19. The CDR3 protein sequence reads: CATSDLRRAGSTDTQYF. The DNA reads TGTGCCACCAGTGATCTAAGGCGGGCGGGAAGCACAGATACGCAGTATTTT.